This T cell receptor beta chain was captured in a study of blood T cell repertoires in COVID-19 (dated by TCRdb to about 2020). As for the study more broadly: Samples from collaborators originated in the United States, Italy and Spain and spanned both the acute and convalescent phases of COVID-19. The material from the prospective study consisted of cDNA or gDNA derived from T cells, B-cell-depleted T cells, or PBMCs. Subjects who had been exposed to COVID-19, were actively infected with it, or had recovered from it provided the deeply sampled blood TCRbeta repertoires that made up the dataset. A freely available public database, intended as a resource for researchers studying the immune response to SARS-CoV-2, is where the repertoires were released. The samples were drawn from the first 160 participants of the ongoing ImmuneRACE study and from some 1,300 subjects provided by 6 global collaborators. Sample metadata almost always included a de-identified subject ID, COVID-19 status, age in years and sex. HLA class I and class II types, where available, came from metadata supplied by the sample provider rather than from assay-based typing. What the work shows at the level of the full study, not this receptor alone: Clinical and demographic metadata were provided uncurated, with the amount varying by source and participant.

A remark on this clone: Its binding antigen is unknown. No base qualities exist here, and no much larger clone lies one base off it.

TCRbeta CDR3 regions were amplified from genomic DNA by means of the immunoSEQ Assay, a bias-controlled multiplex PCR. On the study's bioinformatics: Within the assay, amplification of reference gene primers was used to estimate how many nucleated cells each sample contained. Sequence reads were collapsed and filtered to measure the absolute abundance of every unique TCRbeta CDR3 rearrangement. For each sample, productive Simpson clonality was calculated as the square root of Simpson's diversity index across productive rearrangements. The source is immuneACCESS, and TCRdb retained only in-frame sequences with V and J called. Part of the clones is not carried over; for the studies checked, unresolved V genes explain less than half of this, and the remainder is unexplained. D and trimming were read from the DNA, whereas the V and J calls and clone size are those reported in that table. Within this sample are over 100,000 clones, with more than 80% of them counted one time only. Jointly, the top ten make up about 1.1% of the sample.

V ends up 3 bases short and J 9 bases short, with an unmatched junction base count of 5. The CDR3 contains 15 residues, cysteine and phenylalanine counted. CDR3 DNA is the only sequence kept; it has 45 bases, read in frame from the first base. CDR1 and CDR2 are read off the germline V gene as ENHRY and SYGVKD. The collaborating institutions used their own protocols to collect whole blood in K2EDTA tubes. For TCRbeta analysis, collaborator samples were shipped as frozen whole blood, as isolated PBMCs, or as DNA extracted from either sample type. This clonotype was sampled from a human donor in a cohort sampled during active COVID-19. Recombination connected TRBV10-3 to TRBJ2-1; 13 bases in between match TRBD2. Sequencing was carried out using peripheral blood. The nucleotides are TGTGCCATCAGTGACTTGACTAGCGGGAGGACTGAGCAGTTCTTC. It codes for CAISDLTSGRTEQFF.